This TCR beta chain emerged from a study of shared clonotypes between healthy human individuals. Study outcomes and limitations: Non-shared clonotypes displayed generation probabilities falling below those of clonotypes present in all four donors.

V gave up 5 bases and J gave up 4 bases; unmatched junction bases: 7. Germline V gene lookup returns CDR1 SGHAT and CDR2 FQNNGV. The CDR3 spans 15 residues. About this clone itself: Its antigen is as yet unknown.

Method: immunoSEQ multiplex PCR; TCRdb's copy keeps in-frame clones and lacks some. In the table there are around 990,000 clones, 70% to 85% of which are singletons. V is TRBV11-2 and J is TRBJ2-1; 8 bases are a match to TRBD1. The sequence was collected from a man aged 18 to 30 in good health. Some clones in this sample may be carry-over from other donors' samples. The sample was memory CD4+ T cells from PBMCs. Specified subset: CD45RA-negative fraction. CDR3 region: CASSPDRDQYNEQFF. The CDR3 DNA reads TGTGCCAGCAGCCCGGACAGGGACCAATACAATGAGCAGTTCTTC.